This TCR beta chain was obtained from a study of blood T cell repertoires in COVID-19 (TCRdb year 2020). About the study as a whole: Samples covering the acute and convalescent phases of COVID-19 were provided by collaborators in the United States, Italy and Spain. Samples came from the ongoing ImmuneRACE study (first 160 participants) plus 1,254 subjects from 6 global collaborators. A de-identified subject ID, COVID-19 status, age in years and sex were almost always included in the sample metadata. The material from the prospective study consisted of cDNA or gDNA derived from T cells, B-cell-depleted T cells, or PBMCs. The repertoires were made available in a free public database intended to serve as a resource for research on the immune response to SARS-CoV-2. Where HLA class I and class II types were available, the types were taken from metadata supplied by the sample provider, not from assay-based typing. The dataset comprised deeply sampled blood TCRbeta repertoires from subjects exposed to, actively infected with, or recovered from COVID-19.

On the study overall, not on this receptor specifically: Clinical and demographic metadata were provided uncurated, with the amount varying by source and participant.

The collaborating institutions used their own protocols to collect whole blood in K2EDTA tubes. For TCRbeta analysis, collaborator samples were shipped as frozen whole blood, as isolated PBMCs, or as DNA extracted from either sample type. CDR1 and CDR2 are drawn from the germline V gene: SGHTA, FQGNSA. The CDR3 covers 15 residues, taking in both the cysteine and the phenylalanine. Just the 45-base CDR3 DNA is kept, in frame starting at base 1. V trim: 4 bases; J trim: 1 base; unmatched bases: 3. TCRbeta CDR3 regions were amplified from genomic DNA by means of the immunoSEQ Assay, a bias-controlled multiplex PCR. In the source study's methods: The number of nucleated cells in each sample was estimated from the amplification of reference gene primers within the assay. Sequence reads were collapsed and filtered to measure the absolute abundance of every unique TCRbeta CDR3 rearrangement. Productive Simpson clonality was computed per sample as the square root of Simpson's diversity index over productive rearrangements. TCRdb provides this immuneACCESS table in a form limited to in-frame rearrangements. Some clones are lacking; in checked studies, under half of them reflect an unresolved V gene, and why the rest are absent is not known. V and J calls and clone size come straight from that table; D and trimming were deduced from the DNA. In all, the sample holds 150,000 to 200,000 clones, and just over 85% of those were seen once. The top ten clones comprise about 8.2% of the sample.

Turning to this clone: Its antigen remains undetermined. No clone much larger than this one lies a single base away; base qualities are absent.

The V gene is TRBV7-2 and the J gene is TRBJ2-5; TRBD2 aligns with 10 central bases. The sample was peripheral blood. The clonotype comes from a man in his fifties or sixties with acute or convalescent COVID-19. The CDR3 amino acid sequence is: CASSSGTSAQETQYF. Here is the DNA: TGTGCCAGCAGCTCCGGGACTAGCGCCCAAGAGACCCAGTACTTC. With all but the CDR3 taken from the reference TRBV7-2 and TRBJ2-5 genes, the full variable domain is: GAGVSQSPSNKVTEKGKDVELRCDPISGHTALYWYRQSLGQGLEFLIYFQGNSAPDKSGLPSDRFSAERTGGSVSTLTIQRTQQEDSAVYLCASSSGTSAQETQYFGPGTRLLVL.